Sequencing of this TCR beta chain was carried out in a study of beta chain bispecific antibodies for T cell cancers. Regarding the study as a whole: Most targeted TRBV signal came from the leukemia cell line cells, not normal T cells. Versus anti-CD19, anti-TRBV12 exposure cut the TRBV12-3 share of TRBV signal by approximately 99%.

Blood mononuclear cells were expanded for about 3 days using either OKT3 anti-CD3 antibody or CD3/CD28 beads. Anti-TRBV12 bispecific coculture of Jurkat cells with normal T cells. Cocultures held 5 x 10^4 or so normal T cells, 5 x 10^4 or so targets, and bispecific antibody. TCRdb reanalysed the 5' RACE reads using MiXCR and keeps one entry per CDR3 protein. The sample has tens of thousands of distinct CDR3 sequences, more than 2% seen once. Germline V gene lookup returns CDR1 MNHEY and CDR2 SVGAGI. V shed 4 bases, J shed 4 bases, and the junction held 8 bases outside the gene matches. The CDR3 is 15 residues long. The table lists this clonotype with many counts. Its antigen is undetermined.

This sequence joins TRBV6-5 and TRBJ2-3; TRBD2 matches at 7 bases. The receptor was derived from a human donor in good health. Some clones in this sample may be carry-over from other donors' samples. This specimen was healthy donor T cells cultured with leukemia cells, taken from a culture containing a bispecific antibody targeting TCR Vbeta12. The CDR3 loop reads CASSSLGAGSDTQYF. In nucleotides, the CDR3 is TGTGCCAGCAGTTCCTTGGGAGCGGGATCAGATACGCAGTATTTT.